Presented here are 14 T cell receptor beta chains from one specimen sequenced in a study of blood T cell repertoires in COVID-19. Libraries were prepared by immunoSEQ multiplex PCR; TCRdb keeps only in-frame clonotypes and omits some of them. Found here are 190,000 or so clones, just under 90% of them singletons; the top ten hold around 1%. The sequenced sample consisted of peripheral blood. Receptors were obtained from a woman aged 18-29 years who had recovered from COVID-19.

V and J are TRBV5-6 and TRBJ1-2; D may be TRBD1 (6 bases). Between the trimmed V and J ends, which lost 4 bases and 2 bases, there was a span of 12 bases. There are 14 residues in the CDR3. Germline loops: CDR1 SGHDT, CDR2 YYEEEE. The DNA for the CDR3 is TGTGCCAGCAGCCGAAACCAGGGGAACTATGGCTACACCTTC. It translates to CASSRNQGNYGYTF.

This clone was recorded a few times. This rearrangement joins TRBV27 to TRBJ2-7; 7 bases are shared with TRBD2. The ends lost 4 bases at V and 4 bases at J; junction bases unmatched: 4. The CDR3 sequence is 13 residues long. Looked up from germline, CDR1 is MNHEY and CDR2 is SMNVEV (reference sequence). This CDR3 is CASSSASGYEQYF. The CDR3 DNA follows: TGTGCCAGCAGTTCCGCTAGCGGATACGAGCAGTACTTC.

The CDR3 DNA follows: TGTGCCAGCAGTTTACAGGGGGCATGGGGCTACACCTTC. It codes for CASSLQGAWGYTF. The chain is built from TRBV27 and TRBJ1-2; 8 bases line up with TRBD1. Germline values: CDR1 MNHEY, CDR2 SMNVEV (reference sequence). V trimming: 2 bases; J trimming: 8 bases; junction bases outside the gene matches: 4. There are 13 residues in the CDR3.

The chain combines TRBV15 with TRBJ2-2, with D possibly TRBD2 on 7 matching bases. Trimming stripped 0 bases from V and 4 bases from J, with 12 bases between. CDR1 and CDR2 from the germline V gene are LNHNV and YYDKDF (reference sequence). This CDR3 contains 16 residues. The CDR3 loop is CATSRDRGAGTGELFF. The CDR3 bases are TGTGCCACCAGCAGAGATCGGGGGGCGGGCACCGGGGAGCTGTTTTTT.

The rearrangement uses TRBV7-8 and TRBJ2-2; 7 bases are a match to TRBD1. The CDR3 is 13 amino acids. From germline, CDR1 is SGHVS and CDR2 FQNEAQ. Trimming took 4 bases from V and 9 from J; bases not matched to a gene: 5. The CDR3 sequence: CASSSGQAWELFF. The CDR3 region has the DNA TGTGCCAGCAGCTCAGGACAGGCTTGGGAGCTGTTTTTT.

DNA of the CDR3: TGTGCCAGCAGCTTCGGTACCTCGATGAACACTGAAGCTTTCTTT. Translating gives CASSFGTSMNTEAFF. The chain recombines TRBV5-4 with TRBJ1-1; D is undetermined. Germline V gene lookup returns CDR1 SGHNT and CDR2 YYREEE (reference sequence). V was pared by 2 bases and J by 0 bases, with 11 bases between. The CDR3 totals 15 residues.

This chain uses TRBV2 with TRBJ1-1; 10 bases fit TRBD1. Losses at the gene ends were 7 bases for V and 7 bases for J; bases not matched to a gene: 6. The germline gives CDR1 SNHLY, CDR2 FYNNEI. The CDR3 consists of 13 residues. CDR3 nucleotides: TGTGCCAGCACTGGACAGGGGGTCAGTGAAGCTTTCTTT. The encoded protein is CASTGQGVSEAFF.

This chain links TRBV4-1 with TRBJ1-6; weak D call: TRBD1 (6 bases). Germline assignment: CDR1 MGHRA and CDR2 YSYEKL. Trimming cost V 6 bases and J 6 bases, with 12 bases left between them. This CDR3 region has 14 residues. The CDR3 loop is CASRWTVANSPLHF. CDR3 in DNA: TGCGCCAGCAGGTGGACAGTCGCTAATTCACCCCTCCACTTT.

V gene TRBV24-1 combines with J gene TRBJ2-1, with a tentative D call TRBD1 (5 bases). The CDR3 extends over 15 amino acids. The germline V gene encodes CDR1 KGHDR and CDR2 SFDVKD. V shed 12 bases and J shed 0 bases, with 17 bases lying between them. CDR3 DNA sequence: TGTGCCGCAAATTTGGGGCGGAGCTCCTACAATGAGCAGTTCTTC. Protein: CAANLGRSSYNEQFF.

V usage is TRBV6-5 and J usage is TRBJ1-2; no clear D. V was pared by 4 bases and J by 6 bases, with 6 bases between. The CDR3 totals 11 residues. The germline V gene has CDR1 MNHEY and CDR2 SVGAGI. The CDR3, as DNA: TGTGCCAGCAGTTCCTATCATGGCTACACCTTC. Protein product: CASSSYHGYTF.

The chain links TRBV28 to TRBJ2-7, with 12 positions matching TRBD2. Losses at the gene ends were 6 bases for V and 3 bases for J; bases not matched to a gene: 6. Germline V gives CDR1 MDHEN, CDR2 SYDVKM. CDR3 size: 15 residues. This chain's CDR3 is CASSATSGGIYEQYF. Written as DNA, the CDR3 is TGTGCCAGCAGCGCTACTAGCGGGGGGATCTACGAGCAGTACTTC.

This chain uses TRBV7-9 with TRBJ2-5, with 7 bases aligning to TRBD1. Germline V gene lookup returns CDR1 SEHNR and CDR2 FQNEAQ (reference sequence). V was pared by 1 base and J by 7 bases, with 9 bases of the junction left unmatched. The length of the CDR3 is 15 residues. The CDR3 bases are TGTGCCAGCAGCTTAGTGGGGCGACAGGGATGGACCCAGTACTTC. Translation gives CASSLVGRQGWTQYF.

This chain links TRBV9 with TRBJ2-5, with 13 bases lining up with TRBD2. In germline, CDR1 is SGDLS, CDR2 YYNGEE. V dropped 4 bases and J dropped 5; count of bases not matched to a gene: 8. The CDR3 covers 16 residues. The CDR3: CASSTGLAGVTETQYF. CDR3 DNA sequence: TGTGCCAGCAGCACCGGACTAGCGGGAGTTACTGAGACCCAGTACTTC.

V is TRBV5-1 and J is TRBJ1-2; 7 bases match TRBD1. Per germline, CDR1 SGHRS and CDR2 YFSETQ. CDR3 length equals 18 residues. Trimming cost V 4 bases and J 0 bases; bases outside gene matches: 15. The CDR3 nucleotides are TGCGCCAGCAGCCCTACTGGGGGACAGCCTCTGCCTAACTATGGCTACACCTTC. Translating it yields CASSPTGGQPLPNYGYTF.